Described below is a single T cell receptor (beta chain) sequence and its context. The sample comes from a study of T cell changes during pregnancy in multiple sclerosis. V shed 3 bases and J shed 1 base, with 13 bases lying between them. The CDR3 contains 15 residues. Germline V gene sequence: CDR1 SGDLS, CDR2 YYNGEE. Profiled with immunoSEQ multiplex PCR; TCRdb holds only in-frame clones, not every one. This sample has 85,000 to 100,000 clones, with 85% to 95% found just once. The J gene is TRBJ1-1, the V gene TRBV9; the D gene is possibly TRBD1 (5 bases). The specimen was peripheral blood, collected after pregnancy. The origin of this receptor is a female donor with multiple sclerosis, enrolled in a pregnancy study. The CDR3 spells CASSAGGGKNTEAFF. The CDR3 DNA reads as TGTGCCAGCAGCGCCGGGGGAGGGAAGAACACTGAAGCTTTCTTT.